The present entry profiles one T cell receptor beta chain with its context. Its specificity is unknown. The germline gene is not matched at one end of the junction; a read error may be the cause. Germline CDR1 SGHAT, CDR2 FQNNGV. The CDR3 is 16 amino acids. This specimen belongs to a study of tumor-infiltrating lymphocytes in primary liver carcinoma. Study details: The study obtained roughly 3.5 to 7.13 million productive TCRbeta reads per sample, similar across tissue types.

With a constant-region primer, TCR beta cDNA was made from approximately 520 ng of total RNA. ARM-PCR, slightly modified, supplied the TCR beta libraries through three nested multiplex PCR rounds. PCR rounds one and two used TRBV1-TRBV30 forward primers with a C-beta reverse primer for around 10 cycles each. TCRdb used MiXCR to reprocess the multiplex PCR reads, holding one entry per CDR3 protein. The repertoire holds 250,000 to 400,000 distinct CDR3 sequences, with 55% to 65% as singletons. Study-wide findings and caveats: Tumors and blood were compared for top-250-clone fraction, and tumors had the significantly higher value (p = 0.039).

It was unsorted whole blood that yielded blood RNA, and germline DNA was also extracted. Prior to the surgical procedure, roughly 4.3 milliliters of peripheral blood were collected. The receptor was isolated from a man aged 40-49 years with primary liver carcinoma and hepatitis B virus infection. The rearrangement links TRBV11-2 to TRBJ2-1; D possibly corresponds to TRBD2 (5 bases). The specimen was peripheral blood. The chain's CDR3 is CASSYQLRAELDGQLF. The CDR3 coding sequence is TGTGCCAGCAGCTACCAGTTGAGGGCTGAGCTCGATGGGCAGCTCTTC.